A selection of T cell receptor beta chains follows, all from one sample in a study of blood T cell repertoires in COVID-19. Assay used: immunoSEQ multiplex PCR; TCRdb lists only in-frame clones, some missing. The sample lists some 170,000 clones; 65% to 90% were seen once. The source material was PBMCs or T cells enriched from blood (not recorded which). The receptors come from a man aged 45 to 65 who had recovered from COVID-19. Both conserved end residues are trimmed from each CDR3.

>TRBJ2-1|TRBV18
ASSPGLAGGWEQF
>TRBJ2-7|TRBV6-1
ASSEAQGAYTGKY
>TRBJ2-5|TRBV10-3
AIRGTSQETQY
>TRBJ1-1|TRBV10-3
AISGETNTEAF
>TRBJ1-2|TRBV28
ASSSWTGGGGYT
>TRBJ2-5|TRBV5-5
ASSWAMTGGQETQY
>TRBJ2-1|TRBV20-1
SASRRLAGNSNNEQF
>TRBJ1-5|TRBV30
AWSALRGVQPQH
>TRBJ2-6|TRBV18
ASSPGQPLTAGANVLT
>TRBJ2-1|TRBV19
ASSVVKTSTSYNEQF
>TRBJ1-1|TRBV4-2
ASSQDRGNSAEAF
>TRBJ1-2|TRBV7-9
ASSLALAGGHGYT
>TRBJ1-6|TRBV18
ASSPFRRDEFSPLH
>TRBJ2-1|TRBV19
ASSDSTSYNEQF
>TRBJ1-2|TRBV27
ASSWGQGLGGYT
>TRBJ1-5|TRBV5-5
ASSLGSGGLDQPQH
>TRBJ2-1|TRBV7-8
ASSRDRGTYNEQF
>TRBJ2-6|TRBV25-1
ASRRTAGANVLT
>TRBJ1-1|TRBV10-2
ASSRGHTEAF
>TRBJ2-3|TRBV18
ASSPSPADTQY
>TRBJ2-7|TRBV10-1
ASSAGGYEQY
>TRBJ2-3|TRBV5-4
ASSLVGEVTQY
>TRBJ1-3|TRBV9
ASSGLTGSGNTIY
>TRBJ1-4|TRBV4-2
ASSQDGTGFEKLF
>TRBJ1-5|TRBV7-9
ASSSTRDSVGNQPQH
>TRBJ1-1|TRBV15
ATSRRAGTEAF
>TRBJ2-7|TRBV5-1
ASSFGDSRSEQY
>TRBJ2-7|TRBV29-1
SVVFPDRGYEQY
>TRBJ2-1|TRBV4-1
ASSQGIAGGLNEQF
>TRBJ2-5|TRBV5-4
ASSLDSRQETQY
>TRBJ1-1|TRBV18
ASHQRNTEAF
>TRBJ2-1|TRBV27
ASSSRSRGSVGNEQF
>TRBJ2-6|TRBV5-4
ASSPNQGNSGANVLT
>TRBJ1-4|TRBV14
ASRKSGGGEKLF
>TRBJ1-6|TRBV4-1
ASSLGGVMNNSPLH
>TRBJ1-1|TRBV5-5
ASSLVLAAGARVPEAF
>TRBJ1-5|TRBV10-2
ASRQGDEPQH
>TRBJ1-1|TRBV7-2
ASSIRQNTEAF
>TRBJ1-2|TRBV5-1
ASSPDRDGGYT
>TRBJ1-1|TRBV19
ASSMEPTNTEAF
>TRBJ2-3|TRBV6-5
ASSLGGGTDTQY
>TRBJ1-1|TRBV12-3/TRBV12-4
ASRGNMNTEAF
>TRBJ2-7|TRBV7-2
ASSFLRQGPRNEQY
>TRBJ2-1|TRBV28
ASRIRSSYNEQF
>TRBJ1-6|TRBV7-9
ASSLDFGSPLH
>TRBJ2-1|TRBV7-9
ASSSGRDMGRSYNEQF
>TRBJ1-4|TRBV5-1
ASSFDRRNEKLF
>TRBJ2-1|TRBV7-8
ASSSLAGFRNEQF
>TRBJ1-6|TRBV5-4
ASSLGRGLNSPLH
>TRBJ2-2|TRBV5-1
ASSLGHRDANTGELF
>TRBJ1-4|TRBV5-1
ASSLRGTGANEKLF
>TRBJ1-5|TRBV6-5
ASSYSGEGNQPQH
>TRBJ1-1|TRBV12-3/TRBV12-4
ASSFLSNTEAF
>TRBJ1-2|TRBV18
ASSTSRGRIYGYT